The T cell receptor beta chain described here comes from a study of blood T cell repertoires in COVID-19. Looking at the study overall: COVID-19 samples from acute and convalescent phases originated in the United States, Italy and Spain. T cells, B-cell-depleted T cells, or PBMCs supplied cDNA or gDNA.

Cohort placement rested on clinical history that participants reported themselves. In the study's own analysis: Scientists estimated how many nucleated cells there were by amplifying reference gene primers. Generated by immunoSEQ multiplex PCR, the TCRdb table keeps only in-frame clones and is missing some. V and J calls and clone size are copied from that table; D and trimming were computed from the DNA. The sample holds a few hundred thousand clones, roughly 86% seen once. This clone has just one count. Trimming cost V 6 bases and J 6 bases; bases outside gene matches: 11. The CDR3 loop spans 15 amino acids. Germline V gene lookup returns CDR1 LNHDA and CDR2 SQIVND (reference sequence).

The clonotype originates from a man aged 35 to 55 in a cohort exposed to, infected with or recovered from COVID-19 (not recorded which). The chain is built from TRBV19 and TRBJ2-7; 10 nucleotides agree with TRBD1. Sequenced input: PBMCs or T cells enriched from blood (not recorded which). CDR3 protein: CASSPPGTGDLEQYF. The CDR3 nucleotides are TGTGCCAGTAGCCCTCCGGGGACAGGGGACCTCGAGCAGTACTTC.